The rows below give T cell receptor beta chains drawn from one sample of a study of blood T cell repertoires in COVID-19. Clones were read by immunoSEQ multiplex PCR, and TCRdb kept only the in-frame ones, dropping some. The sample has 73,000 or so clones, 65% to 90% seen once. Material for sequencing was peripheral blood. These TCRs come from a woman aged 60-75 years with acute or convalescent COVID-19. CDR3s include the opening cysteine and the closing phenylalanine or tryptophan. The D gene is left open where the match is weak. Some rows have no size entry. The others give once, few or many, or a class for an expanded clone.

DNA: TGCGCCAGCAGCTTGACCGGGGATAGCAATCAGCCCCAGCATTTT
CDR3: CASSLTGDSNQPQHF
size: few
V: TRBV5-1
D: -
J: TRBJ1-5

DNA: TGTGCCAGCAGCTTGGGTCCGAGCAATGAGCAGTTCTTC
CDR3: CASSLGPSNEQFF
size: -
V: TRBV5-5
D: -
J: TRBJ2-1

DNA: TGTGCCAGCAGTTACTATCGGACAGGGGATCAGCCCCAGCATTTT
CDR3: CASSYYRTGDQPQHF
size: -
V: TRBV6-2/TRBV6-3
D: TRBD1
J: TRBJ1-5

DNA: TGTGCCAGCAGCGAACGACAGGGCCCTGGAAACACCATATATTTT
CDR3: CASSERQGPGNTIYF
size: -
V: TRBV5-4
D: TRBD1
J: TRBJ1-3

DNA: TGTGCCAGCAGCCCTACCGCGGGATCCACCATATATTTT
CDR3: CASSPTAGSTIYF
size: once
V: TRBV3-1/TRBV3-2
D: -
J: TRBJ1-3

DNA: TGTGCCAGCAGCTTAGATACAGGGCCCTATGGCTACACCTTC
CDR3: CASSLDTGPYGYTF
size: -
V: TRBV7-6
D: -
J: TRBJ1-2

DNA: TGTGCCAGCAGTGAAGATCAGGGAAAAGGCTACACCTTC
CDR3: CASSEDQGKGYTF
size: -
V: TRBV6-1
D: -
J: TRBJ1-2

DNA: TGTGCCAGCAGGACAGGCACGGACAGGGGTTACGAGCAGTACTTC
CDR3: CASRTGTDRGYEQYF
size: -
V: TRBV6-5
D: TRBD1
J: TRBJ2-7

DNA: TGTGCCAGTACCCGGGGGAGTAGCAATCAGCCCCAGCATTTT
CDR3: CASTRGSSNQPQHF
size: -
V: TRBV19
D: -
J: TRBJ1-5

DNA: TGCGCCAGCAGCTTGTTGGCAGGGCACGACTATGGCTACACCTTC
CDR3: CASSLLAGHDYGYTF
size: -
V: TRBV5-1
D: -
J: TRBJ1-2

DNA: TGTGCCAGCAGAACCGGGACAGAAGCTAACTATGGCTACACCTTC
CDR3: CASRTGTEANYGYTF
size: -
V: TRBV6-5
D: TRBD1
J: TRBJ1-2

DNA: TGTGCCAGCAGCTTCTATAGCGGGGTGGGGGATACGCAGTATTTT
CDR3: CASSFYSGVGDTQYF
size: -
V: TRBV5-8
D: TRBD2
J: TRBJ2-3

DNA: TGTGCCAGCACCGATTCCGGGACAGGGTTGGTGTTTTTT
CDR3: CASTDSGTGLVFF
size: -
V: TRBV12-3/TRBV12-4
D: TRBD1
J: TRBJ1-4

DNA: TGTGCCAGCAGTGAAGCGATCCCAGTTGGCACTACAAGCAATCAGCCCCAGCATTTT
CDR3: CASSEAIPVGTTSNQPQHF
size: -
V: TRBV6-1
D: -
J: TRBJ1-5

DNA: TGTGCCAGTAGGAAGGACAGGGTCCCTTACAATGAGCAGTTCTTC
CDR3: CASRKDRVPYNEQFF
size: -
V: TRBV19
D: TRBD1
J: TRBJ2-1

DNA: TGTGCCAGCAGTGGGGCGAGCGGGGGCCTCGGCGATACGCAGTATTTT
CDR3: CASSGASGGLGDTQYF
size: many
V: TRBV2
D: TRBD2
J: TRBJ2-3

DNA: TGTGCCAGCAGCCCGGGACTAGCGGGGGGGTGGGTCTTC
CDR3: CASSPGLAGGWVF
size: -
V: TRBV3-1/TRBV3-2
D: TRBD2
J: TRBJ2-1

DNA: TGTGCCACCTCTTGGACTAGCGGGGGGTCCAATGAGCAGTTCTTC
CDR3: CATSWTSGGSNEQFF
size: -
V: TRBV27
D: TRBD2
J: TRBJ2-1

DNA: TGTGCCAGTAGCCTGACTCGGGACAGGTCCCAGCATTTT
CDR3: CASSLTRDRSQHF
size: -
V: TRBV19
D: TRBD1
J: TRBJ1-5

DNA: TGTGCCTGGAGTGACAACCTGGGGGGTGGGGGCTACACCTTC
CDR3: CAWSDNLGGGGYTF
size: -
V: TRBV30
D: -
J: TRBJ1-2

DNA: TGCGCCAGCCGAAAATGGGGGGAAACCGGGGAGCTGTTTTTT
CDR3: CASRKWGETGELFF
size: -
V: TRBV5-1
D: -
J: TRBJ2-2

DNA: TGTGCCAGCAGCACAGAGGGCAGGAATTCACCCCTCCACTTT
CDR3: CASSTEGRNSPLHF
size: -
V: TRBV3-1/TRBV3-2
D: -
J: TRBJ1-6

DNA: TGTGCCAGTAGTGGATTGGAGCTATCTGGCTACACCTTC
CDR3: CASSGLELSGYTF
size: -
V: TRBV19
D: -
J: TRBJ1-2

DNA: TGTGCCAGCAGTGGATCGGGATTTTCAGGCGGTGGCTACACCTTC
CDR3: CASSGSGFSGGGYTF
size: -
V: TRBV2
D: -
J: TRBJ1-2

DNA: TGTGCCAGCAGCCCCACAGGGGGCAATGAAAAACTGTTTTTT
CDR3: CASSPTGGNEKLFF
size: -
V: TRBV11-2
D: TRBD1
J: TRBJ1-4

DNA: TGTGCCAGCAGCCGGCAGGGGGGACCAGATACGCAGTATTTT
CDR3: CASSRQGGPDTQYF
size: -
V: TRBV7-2
D: -
J: TRBJ2-3

DNA: TGTGCCAGCAGTGAAGGGGCAGGCTATGGCTACACCTTC
CDR3: CASSEGAGYGYTF
size: -
V: TRBV25-1
D: -
J: TRBJ1-2

DNA: TGTGCCAGCAGCCCGACTAGCGGGGGGGCCAGAGGGGAGCTGTTTTTT
CDR3: CASSPTSGGARGELFF
size: few
V: TRBV3-1/TRBV3-2
D: TRBD2
J: TRBJ2-2

DNA: TGTGCCAGTAGAGCCGACTCCTCCACCGGGGAGCTGTTTTTT
CDR3: CASRADSSTGELFF
size: few
V: TRBV19
D: -
J: TRBJ2-2

DNA: TGTGCCAGCAGCTTAGGCGGGACAGGGCAGGCAGATACGCAGTATTTT
CDR3: CASSLGGTGQADTQYF
size: -
V: TRBV13
D: TRBD1
J: TRBJ2-3

DNA: TGTGCCAGCAGCGTACAGGGGGCGAGGGAGCAGTACTTC
CDR3: CASSVQGAREQYF
size: -
V: TRBV9
D: TRBD1
J: TRBJ2-7

DNA: TGTGCCAGCAGCTTCGGGACTAGCGGGGTACGAGATACGCAGTATTTT
CDR3: CASSFGTSGVRDTQYF
size: few
V: TRBV7-2
D: TRBD2
J: TRBJ2-3

DNA: TGTGCCAGCAGCCCCAGGTCGCGGGGGGCTAGCACAGATACGCAGTATTTT
CDR3: CASSPRSRGASTDTQYF
size: -
V: TRBV9
D: TRBD2
J: TRBJ2-3

DNA: TGTGCCAGCAGCCGGGACAGGGGTACTGAAGCTTTCTTT
CDR3: CASSRDRGTEAFF
size: -
V: TRBV14
D: TRBD1
J: TRBJ1-1

DNA: TGTGCCAGCAGCTCGAGGACAGGGTGGGACACTGAAGCTTTCTTT
CDR3: CASSSRTGWDTEAFF
size: -
V: TRBV7-2
D: TRBD1
J: TRBJ1-1

DNA: TGCAGCGTTGAAGATCGAGGACAGGGGACGGGCTACACCTTC
CDR3: CSVEDRGQGTGYTF
size: few
V: TRBV29-1
D: TRBD1
J: TRBJ1-2

DNA: TGCAGCGCTCCTTCCAGGGGAGGGGATTATGGCTACACCTTC
CDR3: CSAPSRGGDYGYTF
size: -
V: TRBV29-1
D: -
J: TRBJ1-2

DNA: TGTGCCAGCAGCCCCCGGGGACAGAATTCACCCCTCCACTTT
CDR3: CASSPRGQNSPLHF
size: -
V: TRBV6-5
D: TRBD1
J: TRBJ1-6

DNA: TGCGCCAGCAGCAGGGGACAGACTCAAGAGACCCAGTACTTC
CDR3: CASSRGQTQETQYF
size: -
V: TRBV4-1
D: TRBD1
J: TRBJ2-5

DNA: TGTGCCAGTAGTCCCAACTCTGGGGCCAACGTCCTGACTTTC
CDR3: CASSPNSGANVLTF
size: -
V: TRBV19
D: -
J: TRBJ2-6

DNA: TGTGCCAGCCTAATGGGGCAGGGTCCCCCTGGAAACACCATATATTTT
CDR3: CASLMGQGPPGNTIYF
size: few
V: TRBV5-4
D: -
J: TRBJ1-3

DNA: TGTGCCAGCAGCCCAAATAGGGGCAATGAGCAGTTCTTC
CDR3: CASSPNRGNEQFF
size: few
V: TRBV11-3
D: -
J: TRBJ2-1

DNA: TGTGCCAGCAGTCCTTTGGGGGGGACCAATGAGCAGTTCTTC
CDR3: CASSPLGGTNEQFF
size: few
V: TRBV27
D: TRBD2
J: TRBJ2-1

DNA: TGCGCCAGCAGCTTGAGCGGTGGTGATCAGCCCCAGCATTTT
CDR3: CASSLSGGDQPQHF
size: -
V: TRBV5-1
D: -
J: TRBJ1-5

DNA: TGTGCCAGCAGGGGTGCAGGGGATGGCTACACCTTC
CDR3: CASRGAGDGYTF
size: -
V: TRBV6-5
D: -
J: TRBJ1-2

DNA: TGCGCCAGCAGCTTGGGACTAGTCAGAGGGCCCATGGAGACCCAGTACTTC
CDR3: CASSLGLVRGPMETQYF
size: -
V: TRBV5-1
D: -
J: TRBJ2-5

DNA: TGTGCCAGCAGTATAGACAGGGGGCGTGGCTACACCTTC
CDR3: CASSIDRGRGYTF
size: -
V: TRBV2
D: TRBD1
J: TRBJ1-2

DNA: TGCAGCACCTGGACAGGGGTTGAAGCTTTCTTT
CDR3: CSTWTGVEAFF
size: once
V: TRBV29-1
D: TRBD1
J: TRBJ1-1

DNA: TGTGCCAGCAGTGAATTCGGGGGGATCTATGGCTACACCTTC
CDR3: CASSEFGGIYGYTF
size: -
V: TRBV6-1
D: -
J: TRBJ1-2

DNA: TGCGCCAGCAGCTTGGCCAGGCAGGGGGTGGCTGGCTACACCTTC
CDR3: CASSLARQGVAGYTF
size: -
V: TRBV5-1
D: TRBD1
J: TRBJ1-2

DNA: TGTGCCAGCAGTGAAGGTCTGGGGGCGAGCAATCAGCCCCAGCATTTT
CDR3: CASSEGLGASNQPQHF
size: few
V: TRBV6-1
D: -
J: TRBJ1-5

DNA: TGCGCCAGCTCACAGGAGGGACTGGGGAGCAATCAGCCCCAGCATTTT
CDR3: CASSQEGLGSNQPQHF
size: few
V: TRBV5-1
D: -
J: TRBJ1-5